This TCR beta chain appears in the sequencing data of a study of blood T cell repertoires in COVID-19. Turning to the study itself: Both acute and convalescent COVID-19 samples were obtained from the United States, Italy and Spain. PBMCs, B-cell-depleted T cells, or T cells provided the cDNA or gDNA that made up the material.

This clone is a singleton in its sample. Assay: immunoSEQ multiplex PCR; the TCRdb copy retains only in-frame clones and omits some. This table has fewer than 700,000 clones, around nine tenths appearing once. The TCR comes from a woman between 45 and 65 years old with COVID-19, enrolled during active disease. Sequencing input: peripheral blood.

CDR3: CASSLPSQGIEDTQYF. DNA of the CDR3: TGTGCCAGCAGCTTGCCCTCCCAGGGGATTGAGGATACGCAGTATTTT. V is TRBV5-6 and J is TRBJ2-3; possible D gene TRBD1, 6 bases. The V gene's germline CDR1 is SGHDT and CDR2 YYEEEE. The CDR3 extends over 16 amino acids. Deletions cut 1 base from V and 6 bases from J, with 18 bases between.